This TCR beta chain was captured in a study of PD-L1 blockade in urothelial cancer. This CDR3 has 16 residues. The trim removed 1 base at V and 1 base at J, leaving 5 bases unmatched. Germline V gives CDR1 LNHNV, CDR2 YYDKDF (reference sequence). Using immunoSEQ multiplex PCR, the repertoire was profiled, and TCRdb retains in-frame clones only, with some absent. The sample yields 40,000 or so clones, around 80% seen once. The sample's time point: peripheral blood 6 weeks after treatment start. Patients in the study were battling locally advanced or metastatic urothelial carcinoma. The clonotype originates from a man in his 60s with urothelial cancer. The material sequenced was PBMCs, taken around atezolizumab (anti-PD-L1) treatment. The V gene is TRBV15, the J gene TRBJ2-7; 9 positions match TRBD1. CDR3 in DNA: TGTGCCACCAGCAGAGCCACCGGGACAGGGTCCTACGAGCAGTACTTC. Amino acids: CATSRATGTGSYEQYF. Using reference TRBV15 and TRBJ2-7 for the parts outside the CDR3, the full variable domain is DAMVIQNPRYQVTQFGKPVTLSCSQTLNHNVMYWYQQKSSQAPKLLFHYYDKDFNNEADTPDNFQSRRPNTSFCFLDIRSPGLGDTAMYLCATSRATGTGSYEQYFGPGTRLTVT.